This TCR beta chain was sequenced in a study of cytomegalovirus exposure and HLA in healthy donors. As concerns this clone: The target antigen is unknown.

V was trimmed by 2 bases and J by 3 bases, leaving 18 bases between them. The germline CDR1 and CDR2 sequences are LNHDA and SQIVND (reference sequence). CDR3 length: 17 amino acids. Sequencing was performed with immunoSEQ multiplex PCR; in TCRdb, only in-frame clones are kept and a portion is missing. The table records 75,000 to 90,000 clones, about 95% of them present only once. Study results and limitations: Researchers catalogued roughly 170 TCR beta chains as cytomegalovirus-associated. Later, an analysis found that TCR clusters from the first cohort tended to co-occur in the 90 to 150 validation repertoires.

The clonotype comes from a man aged 18 to 35 in good health and CMV-seropositive. The sample was PBMCs. The chain recombines TRBV19 with TRBJ2-3; D perhaps matches TRBD2 (6 bases). The CDR3 region has the DNA TGTGCCAGTAGTATAACGCGCCTAGCGACTTTAACAGATACGCAGTATTTT. It codes for CASSITRLATLTDTQYF.